Presented here are 17 T cell receptor beta chains from one specimen sequenced in a study of CD8 T cells in Susac syndrome. Random hexamers were used to reverse transcribe the RNA input (about 0.5 to 1 ug). Each CDR3 protein is one row after TCRdb ran MiXCR on the immunoSEQ multiplex PCR reads. This sample has some 450,000 distinct CDR3 sequences, with roughly 85% found just once. The sample consisted of CD8+ T cells from PBMCs. The receptors originated from a human donor with multiple sclerosis.

This chain uses TRBV6-1 with TRBJ1-5; D ambiguous. The V and J ends lost 2 bases and 4 bases respectively, with 18 bases between them. The CDR3 is 17 residues long. In germline, CDR1 is MNHNS, CDR2 SASEGT. CDR3 nucleotides: TGTGCCAGCAGTGAAAATTGGGTGACTACTCAGAATCAGCCCCAGCATTTT. This encodes CASSENWVTTQNQPQHF.

This chain connects TRBV3-1 to TRBJ2-7; D is possibly TRBD1 (5 bases). There are 14 residues in the CDR3. V gave up 0 bases and J gave up 5 bases, with 11 bases separating them. Looked up from germline, CDR1 is LGHDT and CDR2 is YNNKEL (reference sequence). In DNA form, the CDR3 reads TGTGCCAGCAGCCAAGACAGGGATTTAGACGAGCAGTACTTC. The encoded protein is CASSQDRDLDEQYF.

This rearrangement joins TRBV6-6 to TRBJ2-7; D is undetermined. CDR3 length: 14 residues. Germline CDR1 MNHNY, CDR2 SVGAGI (reference sequence). V lost 0 bases and J lost 3, with 9 bases in between. CDR3 loop: CASSYSDGRYEQYF. The CDR3 nucleotides read TGTGCCAGCAGTTACTCGGACGGCCGCTACGAGCAGTACTTC.

This chain connects TRBV27 to TRBJ2-5; a possible D gene is TRBD2 (5 bases). V was clipped by 1 base and J by 1 base, with 13 bases between them. CDR3 length equals 16 residues. From germline, CDR1 is MNHEY and CDR2 SMNVEV (reference sequence). CDR3 protein: CASSLFPGMVQETQYF. The CDR3 nucleotides read TGTGCCAGCAGTTTATTTCCGGGGATGGTCCAAGAGACCCAGTACTTC.

This rearrangement joins TRBV10-2 to TRBJ2-7, with D possibly TRBD2 on 6 matching bases. The CDR3 length is 13 residues. Trimming took 8 bases from V and 0 from J, leaving 11 bases between them. In germline, CDR1 is WSHSY, CDR2 SAAADI. CDR3 residues: CASDPGSSYEQYF. CDR3 bases: TGCGCCAGCGACCCCGGGAGCTCCTACGAGCAGTACTTC.

The V gene is TRBV30, the J gene TRBJ1-5, with 8 positions matching TRBD1. CDR3 length: 14 amino acids. V was pared by 5 bases and J by 7 bases, with 10 bases of the junction left unmatched. The germline V gene has CDR1 GTSNPN and CDR2 SVGIG (reference sequence). This CDR3 is CAWAQGAGNQPQHF. In nucleotides, the CDR3 is TGTGCCTGGGCCCAGGGGGCAGGGAACCAGCCCCAGCATTTT.

V and J are TRBV12-3 or TRBV12-4 and TRBJ1-1; maybe TRBD1 (5 bases). Trimming took off 4 bases at V and 11 bases at J, with 14 bases between the two ends. This CDR3 spans 12 amino acids. The CDR3 protein is CASSSTEGWAFF. Written as DNA, the CDR3 is TGTGCCAGCAGTTCCACTGAGGGGTGGGCTTTCTTT.

The chain carries TRBV30 and TRBJ1-1, with D hard to call. From germline, CDR1 is GTSNPN and CDR2 SVGIG (reference sequence). CDR3 size: 12 residues. Trimming left V 5 bases short and J 0 bases short, with 7 bases between. The CDR3 DNA reads TGTGCCTGGGAACTCATGAACACTGAAGCTTTCTTT. It translates to CAWELMNTEAFF.

This rearrangement joins TRBV2 to TRBJ2-7, with D possibly called TRBD1 or TRBD2 (5 bases each). V dropped 4 bases and J dropped 5 bases, with 9 bases sitting between them. Germline V gene data show CDR1 as SNHLY and CDR2 as FYNNEI. CDR3 length: 12 residues. CDR3 coding DNA: TGTGCCAGCAGTGCATGGGGGAACGAGCAGTACTTC. Its protein is CASSAWGNEQYF.

V usage is TRBV13 and J usage is TRBJ1-6; 9 nucleotides line up with TRBD1. Germline V gives CDR1 PRHDT, CDR2 FYEKMQ (reference sequence). With 0 bases clipped from V and 9 bases from J, the junction kept 9 bases outside the gene matches. There are 17 residues in the CDR3. The CDR3 is CASSLGLQGASGSPLHF. The CDR3 DNA is TGTGCCAGCAGCTTAGGCCTACAGGGGGCATCGGGTTCACCCCTCCACTTT.

This clonotype occurred once. This chain links TRBV5-1 with TRBJ2-7; weak D call: TRBD2 (6 bases). The CDR3 extends over 18 amino acids. The germline V and J ends were trimmed by 3 bases and 3 bases, with 25 bases remaining between them. Looked up from germline, CDR1 is SGHRS and CDR2 is YFSETQ. The DNA for the CDR3 is TGCGCCAGCAGCTCGAGTCTGGGCCGCGGGAAACCGTACTACGAGCAGTACTTC. This gives the protein CASSSSLGRGKPYYEQYF.

The rearrangement uses TRBV27 and TRBJ2-1; D assignment may be TRBD1 or TRBD2 (8 bases each). Germline values: CDR1 MNHEY, CDR2 SMNVEV (reference sequence). The CDR3 extends over 15 amino acids. V lost 3 bases and J lost 3, with 12 bases in between. The CDR3 nucleotides are TGTGCCAGCAGTTTTAGCGGGACAGGCTACAATGAGCAGTTCTTC. It translates to CASSFSGTGYNEQFF.

This clonotype was found a few times. The gene calls are TRBV6-6 and TRBJ2-3; 8 nucleotides align to TRBD2. This CDR3 comprises 15 residues. Per germline, CDR1 MNHNY and CDR2 SVGAGI (reference sequence). The ends lost 4 bases at V and 0 bases at J; junction bases unmatched: 3. The chain's CDR3 is CASSSSGPSTDTQYF. The CDR3, as DNA: TGTGCCAGCAGTTCTAGCGGGCCTAGCACAGATACGCAGTATTTT.

There are a few counts of this clonotype. This chain uses TRBV12-3 or TRBV12-4 with TRBJ2-1; D perhaps matches TRBD2 (5 bases). V was pared by 2 bases and J by 0 bases, with 8 bases between. The CDR3 loop spans 15 amino acids. The CDR3: CASSLRGFSYNEQFF. CDR3 coding DNA: TGTGCCAGCAGTTTACGGGGTTTCTCCTACAATGAGCAGTTCTTC.

The CDR3 region is CASSQDGGLGFEQYF. CDR3 nucleotides: TGTGCCAGCAGCCAAGATGGCGGGTTAGGGTTCGAGCAGTACTTC. The V call is TRBV3-1, the J call TRBJ2-7; D might be TRBD2 (5 bases). The ends were cut back, 0 bases at V and 6 bases at J, with 15 bases in the middle. CDR3 length: 15 amino acids. CDR1 is LGHDT and CDR2 is YNNKEL in the germline V gene (reference sequence).

The gene calls are TRBV19 and TRBJ1-5, with D possibly matching TRBD1 (5 bases). There are 12 residues in the CDR3. Germline V gives CDR1 LNHDA, CDR2 SQIVND (reference sequence). Trimming removed 6 bases from V and 4 bases from J, with 7 bases in between. CDR3 in amino acids: CASRKGNQPQHF. Here the CDR3 DNA reads TGTGCCAGTAGGAAGGGGAATCAGCCCCAGCATTTT.

This clonotype was picked up one time. V and J are TRBV21-1 and TRBJ1-2; TRBD1, as called in the table, went unchecked against the DNA. TRBV21-1 is classified as a pseudogene. CDR3 length: 14 amino acids. CDR3: CASSNLGASYGYTF. The CDR3 bases are TGTGCCAGCAGCAATCTGGGGGCAAGCTATGGCTACACCTTC.